This T cell receptor beta chain was obtained from a study of early T cells in non-severe SARS-CoV-2 infection. Study in general: Investigators sequenced bulk RNA drawn from unsorted whole blood, and chains remained unpaired. Study-level findings and limits: Matching against VDJdb likely underestimated virus-specific expansions, favoring anti-spike CD8.

This clonotype was observed a few times. Its target is not known. CDR3 length: 15 amino acids. Trimming at V came to 0 bases and at J to 6 bases, leaving 5 bases not matched to a gene. Germline V gene sequence: CDR1 LGHDT, CDR2 YNNKEL (reference sequence). Unique molecular identifiers tagged individual cDNA molecules. Each CDR3 protein is one row after TCRdb ran MiXCR on the 5' RACE reads. Of over 45,000 distinct CDR3 sequences in the sample, over 5% are singletons; the top ten hold under 6%. This rearrangement joins TRBV3-1 to TRBJ2-1, with 7 bases lining up with TRBD2. Sequencing was performed on whole blood. This clonotype originated in an adult who was a healthcare worker with PCR-confirmed SARS-CoV-2 infection or an uninfected control (not recorded which). This chain's CDR3 is CASSQEWGLINEQFF. The DNA for the CDR3 is TGTGCCAGCAGCCAAGAGTGGGGACTAATCAATGAGCAGTTCTTC.